This TCR beta chain was retrieved from a study of blood T cell repertoires in COVID-19. As for the study in general: Donors in the United States, Italy and Spain gave samples during acute or convalescent COVID-19. T cells, B-cell-depleted T cells, or PBMCs provided the cDNA or gDNA that served as material.

Per the authors' pipeline: Amplification of reference gene primers was used by the study to estimate nucleated cell counts. Libraries were prepared by immunoSEQ multiplex PCR; TCRdb keeps only in-frame clonotypes and omits some of them. V, J and clone size are taken as reported in that table, and D and trimming were inferred from the DNA itself. The profile shows around 260,000 clones, roughly 89% of them singletons. Germline loops: CDR1 SGHDT, CDR2 YYEEEE. CDR3 size: 16 residues. The V end lost 0 bases, the J end lost 1 base, and 12 bases lay between the germline ends. This clone was detected only once.

This receptor was identified in a woman aged 40 to 55 who had recovered from COVID-19. The gene calls are TRBV5-6 and TRBJ2-3; D not certain. The sequenced material came from peripheral blood. The CDR3 bases are TGTGCCAGCAGCTTGGATACCGCGCCTCGCACAGATACGCAGTATTTT. It translates to CASSLDTAPRTDTQYF.